This T cell receptor (beta chain) was sequenced in a study of early T cells in non-severe SARS-CoV-2 infection. Study-level results: VDJdb matches were skewed toward anti-spike CD8 T cell responses.

CDR3 length: 11 residues. V lost 4 bases to trimming and J lost 2 bases, with 4 bases between them. Germline CDR1 is SQVTM and CDR2 is ANQGSEA. This clonotype was recorded many times. Its antigen is as yet unknown. Separate cDNA molecules each had unique molecular identifiers attached to them. TCRdb reanalysed the 5' RACE reads using MiXCR and keeps one entry per CDR3 protein. Of roughly 56,000 distinct CDR3 sequences listed, under 12% are singletons. V gene TRBV29-1 combines with J gene TRBJ2-3, with no clear D. Sequenced: whole blood. This sequence was found in an adult who was a healthcare worker with PCR-confirmed SARS-CoV-2 infection or an uninfected control (not recorded which). The CDR3 DNA sequence: TGCAGCGTTGCGGACACAGATACGCAGTATTTT. Translating gives CSVADTDTQYF.